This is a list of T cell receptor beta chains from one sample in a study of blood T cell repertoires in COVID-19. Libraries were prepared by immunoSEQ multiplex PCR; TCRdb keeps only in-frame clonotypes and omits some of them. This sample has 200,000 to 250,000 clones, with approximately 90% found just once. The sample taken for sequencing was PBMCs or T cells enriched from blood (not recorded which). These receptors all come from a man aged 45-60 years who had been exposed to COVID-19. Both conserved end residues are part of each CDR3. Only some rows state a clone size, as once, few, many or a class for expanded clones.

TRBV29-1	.	CSALDPAPNTIYF
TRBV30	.	CAWSVRWAGAFF
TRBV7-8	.	CASRAVSGTSRDTQYF
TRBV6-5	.	CASSLAAINEKLFF
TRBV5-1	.	CASSLGGQGGGTGELFF
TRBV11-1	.	CASSLPGTEAFF
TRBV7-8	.	CASSQTISYGYTF
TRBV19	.	CASSVLQGRMGQPQHF
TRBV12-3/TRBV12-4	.	CASSLGQVYGYTF
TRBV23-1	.	CASSQGTGGTASLMGETQYF
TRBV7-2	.	CASSLVSGARGGTQYF
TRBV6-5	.	CASSYEGPYQPQHF
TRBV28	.	CASSFWGQKTNTGELFF
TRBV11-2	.	CASSPFGAKHISTDTQYF
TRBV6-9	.	CASSHGLADPSGNEQFF
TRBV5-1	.	CASSLTGQNVNTEAFF
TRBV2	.	CASSLMGTEANEQFF
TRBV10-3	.	CAIGEGASTDTQYF
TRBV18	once	CASSADRGSYNEQFF
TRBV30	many	CAWSWQGGYTF
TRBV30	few	CAWSTKGWGDQPQHF
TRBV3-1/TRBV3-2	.	CASSPSTGGTEAFF
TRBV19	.	CASTDMGEAQHF
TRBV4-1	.	CASSRKVGTSGTDTQYF
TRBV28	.	CASRRPMTGKIYNEQFF
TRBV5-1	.	CASRLTQGVGTEAFF
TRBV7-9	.	CASSYPPGNPSETQYF
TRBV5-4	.	CASKGQTNTEAFF
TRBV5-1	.	CASSFITGAPGYTF
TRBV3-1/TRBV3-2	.	CASSQTTGSYGYTF
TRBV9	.	CASSATGRTDTQYF
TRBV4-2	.	CASSQGAGTRNTGELFF
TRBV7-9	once	CASRATGGNYGYTF
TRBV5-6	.	CASSFAEGAILVNGYTF
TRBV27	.	CASTLRGGVNQPQHF
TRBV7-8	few	CASSTGRAGLEQFF
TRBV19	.	CASPSDLAYGETQYF
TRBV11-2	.	CASSLERTGELFF
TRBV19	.	CASRPASGTGEQFF
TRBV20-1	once	CSASQTRGGETQYF
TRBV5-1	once	CASSFDRGALHEQFF
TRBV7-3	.	CASSLLQGSGANVLTF
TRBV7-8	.	CASSLGGRGNGYTF
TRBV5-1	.	CASSLFLLNNEQFF
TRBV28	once	CASSLVSGRGETQYF
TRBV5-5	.	CASSLLAERPGELFF
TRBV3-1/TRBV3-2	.	CASSQDGLAGVLETQYF
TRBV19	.	CASSLLHINEQFF
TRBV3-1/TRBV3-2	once	CASSQGALGLTLRAGNTIYF
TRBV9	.	CASSVGTSGQETQYF
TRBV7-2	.	CASNGARAGELFF
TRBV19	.	CASISVDRLFDGYTF
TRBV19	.	CASSFLRTVNQPQHF
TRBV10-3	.	CAISESGLGQGDNQPQHF
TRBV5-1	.	CASSSLASVQETQYF
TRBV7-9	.	CASRKGQGAEGYTF
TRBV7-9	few	CASSLASGYYGYTF